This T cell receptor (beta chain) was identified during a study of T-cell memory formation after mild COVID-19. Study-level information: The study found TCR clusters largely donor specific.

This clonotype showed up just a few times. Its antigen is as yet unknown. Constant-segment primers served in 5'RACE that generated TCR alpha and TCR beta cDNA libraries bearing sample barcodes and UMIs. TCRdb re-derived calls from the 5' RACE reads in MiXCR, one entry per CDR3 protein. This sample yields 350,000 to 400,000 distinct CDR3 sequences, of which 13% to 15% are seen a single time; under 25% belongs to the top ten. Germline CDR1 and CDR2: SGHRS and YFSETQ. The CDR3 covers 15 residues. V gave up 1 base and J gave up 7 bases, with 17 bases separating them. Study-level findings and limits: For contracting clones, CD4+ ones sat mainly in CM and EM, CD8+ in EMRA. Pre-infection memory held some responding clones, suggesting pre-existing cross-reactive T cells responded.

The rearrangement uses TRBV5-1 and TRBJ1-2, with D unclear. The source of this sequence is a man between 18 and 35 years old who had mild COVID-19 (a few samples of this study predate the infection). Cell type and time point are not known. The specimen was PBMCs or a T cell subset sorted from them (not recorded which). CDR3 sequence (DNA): TGCGCCAGCAGCTTGTCTCATCGACCCGGATCTGGCTACACCTTC. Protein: CASSLSHRPGSGYTF.